Reported below is one T cell receptor (beta chain). Its matching antigen is unknown. The sample is drawn from a study of CD8+ T cells in alopecia areata. Study in general: Treated individuals took tofacitinib by mouth, 5 to 10 mg twice daily. Regarding the study as a whole: Scalp lesions, especially in alopecia totalis/universalis, had higher clonality than normal scalp.

Alopecia areata patients gave lesional scalp punch biopsies and peripheral blood samples. PBMCs yielded sorted CD4+ and CD8+ T cells. With 0 bases removed from V and 5 bases from J, the gap between germline ends came to 12 bases. CDR1 is SGDLS and CDR2 is YYNGEE in the germline V gene. CDR3 length: 15 residues. Sequencing templates came from extracted RNA that was reverse transcribed into cDNA. The repertoire was sequenced with immunoSEQ multiplex PCR; TCRdb's copy has only in-frame clones and lacks some. The table lists approximately 65,000 clones, about 45% of them singletons, with about 18% in the top ten.

The receptor was derived from a human donor with alopecia areata. This chain uses TRBV9 with TRBJ2-1; no firm D call. Sequenced here: CD8+ T cells sorted from blood, sampled at week 0. The CDR3 bases are TGTGCCAGCAGCGTAGATGTGACTTTTCACAATGAGCAGTTCTTC. It encodes CASSVDVTFHNEQFF.